The 19 T cell receptor beta chains reported below all come from one sample, sequenced in a study of T-cell reconstitution after alpha-beta-depleted transplantation in children. Using unique molecular identifiers, the investigators prepared the TCRbeta library. TCRdb re-called the PCR reads through MiXCR, storing one row per CDR3 protein. The data contain roughly 500,000 distinct CDR3 sequences, approximately 29% of them seen just once; the ten biggest clones take up 2% to 2.5%. Sequencing used PBMCs from the stem cell graft donor, obtained from the stem cell graft. Receptor source: a human donor who donated a stem cell graft to a child with aplastic anemia.

This clonotype showed up just a few times. V and J are TRBV28 and TRBJ2-7; no firm D call. Trimming shortened V by 4 bases and J by 0 bases, and 19 bases separated the two germline ends. From germline, CDR1 is MDHEN and CDR2 SYDVKM. The CDR3 has 17 amino acids. CDR3 loop: CASSSPRNGHGSYEQYV. CDR3 sequence (DNA): TGTGCCAGCAGTTCCCCCCGGAACGGGCATGGCTCCTACGAGCAGTACGTC.

This clonotype turned up a few times. The chain recombines TRBV20-1 with TRBJ2-3; TRBD2 matches 11 bases. The junction had 2 bases not matched to a gene; V was cut back by 6 bases and J by 0 bases. The CDR3 has 14 amino acids. Germline CDR1 reads DFQATT; CDR2 reads SNEGSKA (reference sequence). The CDR3 DNA reads as TGCAGTGCAGTAGCGGGAGGGAGCACAGATACGCAGTATTTT. Its protein is CSAVAGGSTDTQYF.

This clonotype was detected a few times. The J gene is TRBJ2-6, the V gene TRBV25-1; a possible D gene is TRBD1 (5 bases). With 4 bases removed from V and 0 bases from J, the gap between germline ends came to 16 bases. There are 18 residues in the CDR3. CDR1 is MGHDK and CDR2 is SYGVNS in the germline V gene. The chain's CDR3 is CASSGGTGWTSGANVLTF. CDR3 nucleotides: TGTGCCAGCAGTGGTGGCACAGGATGGACCTCTGGGGCCAACGTCCTGACTTTC.

This clonotype has a handful of counts. The chain is built from TRBV10-3 and TRBJ1-1, with D perhaps TRBD1 (5 bases). Trimming stripped 0 bases from V and 4 bases from J, with 15 bases between. The germline CDR1 and CDR2 sequences are ENHRY and SYGVKD. The CDR3 is 16 amino acids. Here the CDR3 reads CAISESMGRVSTEAFF. The CDR3 DNA follows: TGTGCCATCAGTGAGTCGATGGGCAGGGTGAGCACTGAAGCTTTCTTT.

This clonotype was found a few times. The chain couples TRBV6-5 to TRBJ2-7; the D is unclear. The V and J ends lost 4 bases and 4 bases respectively, with 23 bases between them. CDR1 and CDR2 from the germline V gene are MNHEY and SVGAGI. The CDR3 length is 17 residues. The CDR3 here is CASSSPQLGRFIYEQYF. The CDR3, as DNA: TGTGCCAGCAGTTCCCCACAATTAGGCCGTTTTATTTACGAGCAGTACTTC.

The chain joins TRBV20-1 to TRBJ1-4; TRBD1 is a possible D gene (6 bases). This CDR3 is built from 14 residues. The V end lost 5 bases, the J end lost 4 bases, and 14 bases lay between the germline ends. CDR1 and CDR2 (germline): DFQATT, SNEGSKA (reference sequence). The CDR3 protein is CSAGQGTSNEKLFF. CDR3 sequence (DNA): TGCAGTGCTGGGCAGGGGACTAGTAATGAAAAACTGTTTTTT.

The V call is TRBV5-5, the J call TRBJ1-2, with unresolved D. Germline V CDR1 and CDR2: SGHKS, YYEKEE (reference sequence). This CDR3 has 15 residues. The ends were cut back, 5 bases at V and 3 bases at J, with 17 bases in the middle. The CDR3 reads CASSNSGAGHYGYTF. The CDR3 bases are TGTGCCAGCAGTAATTCTGGAGCTGGCCACTATGGCTACACCTTC.

This clonotype was seen ten or more times. The chain uses TRBV4-3 and TRBJ2-3, with unresolved D. Trimming removed 0 bases from V and 1 base from J, with 5 bases in between. The CDR3 has 14 residues. Germline-derived CDR1 and CDR2 are LGHNA and YSLEER. CDR3 sequence: CASSQDQRTDTQYF. DNA of the CDR3: TGCGCCAGCAGCCAAGATCAACGCACAGATACGCAGTATTTT.

The CDR3 DNA reads TGTGCCAGCACCCAACTTGGGCAGGGTTCTGGGAATGAGCAGTTCTTC. Protein: CASTQLGQGSGNEQFF. The chain links TRBV6-2 or TRBV6-3 to TRBJ2-1, with D possibly being TRBD1 (5 bases). The CDR3 runs to 16 residues. The V and J ends lost 7 bases and 7 bases respectively, with 23 bases between them. From germline, CDR1 is MNHEY and CDR2 SVGEGT.

The chain employs TRBV27 and TRBJ1-2; the D gene is possibly TRBD1 (5 bases). The V end lost 4 bases, the J end lost 8 bases, and 14 bases lay between the germline ends. CDR3 size: 13 residues. CDR1 is MNHEY and CDR2 is SMNVEV in the germline V gene (reference sequence). CDR3 region: CASSSWDDRGYTF. CDR3 sequence (DNA): TGTGCCAGCAGTTCTTGGGACGATCGAGGCTACACCTTC.

The genes are TRBV9 and TRBJ2-3, with 10 bases aligning to TRBD2. Germline V gives CDR1 SGDLS, CDR2 YYNGEE. The CDR3 contains 16 residues. Trimming cost V 3 bases and J 0 bases; bases outside gene matches: 4. CDR3 protein: CASSAVLAGSTDTQYF. The CDR3 DNA reads TGTGCCAGCAGCGCGGTACTAGCGGGAAGCACAGATACGCAGTATTTT.

This clonotype turned up a few times. One junction end does not reproduce the germline sequence, and a read error may be involved. The chain joins TRBV24-1 to TRBJ2-6; D possibly corresponds to TRBD1 (5 bases). CDR1 is KGHDR, CDR2 SFDVKD, per germline. This CDR3 has 13 amino acids. The CDR3 here is CATSLSGANGLTF. CDR3 sequence (DNA): TGTGCCACCAGTCTCTCTGGGGCCAACGGCCTGACTTTC.

V and J are TRBV4-3 and TRBJ2-3; D ambiguous. Germline V CDR1 and CDR2: LGHNA, YSLEER. Trimming removed 8 bases from V and 3 bases from J, with 15 bases in between. This CDR3 spans 14 amino acids. Here the CDR3 reads CASRRSIGTDTQYF. The CDR3, as DNA: TGCGCCAGCCGCCGAAGTATCGGAACAGATACGCAGTATTTT.

This clonotype was seen a handful of times. The V and J genes are TRBV12-3 or TRBV12-4 and TRBJ2-2; TRBD2 aligns across 8 bases. V lost 3 bases, J lost 5 bases, and 8 bases stayed unmatched. CDR3 length: 16 residues. The CDR3 spells CASSFGLASYTGELFF. CDR3 DNA: TGTGCCAGCAGTTTCGGACTAGCTTCGTATACCGGGGAGCTGTTTTTT.

V and J are TRBV7-2 and TRBJ1-4; D is unresolved. Trimming removed 5 bases from V and 7 bases from J, with 11 bases in between. CDR1 and CDR2 (germline): SGHTA, FQGNSA. The length of the CDR3 is 13 residues. CDR3 protein: CASSTWEGEKLFF. In DNA form, the CDR3 reads TGTGCCAGCAGCACTTGGGAGGGTGAAAAACTGTTTTTT.

This clonotype turned up a few times. One junction end does not reproduce the germline sequence, and a read error may be involved. The chain couples TRBV7-2 to TRBJ2-3, with TRBD2 identical over 10 bases. The length of the CDR3 is 15 residues. CDR1 and CDR2 from the germline V gene are SGHTA and FQGNSA. The CDR3, as DNA: TGTGCCAGCAGCTTGTCTAGCGGGGGCACAAATACGCAGTATTTT. This gives the protein CASSLSSGGTNTQYF.

The chain joins TRBV20-1 to TRBJ2-1, with 8 bases lining up with TRBD2. V was pared by 4 bases and J by 4 bases, with 6 bases of the junction left unmatched. Germline CDR1 DFQATT, CDR2 SNEGSKA (reference sequence). The CDR3 has 14 amino acids. This CDR3 reads CSAKAGELYNEQFF. CDR3 DNA sequence: TGCAGTGCTAAAGCGGGGGAGCTATACAATGAGCAGTTCTTC.

This chain links TRBV18 with TRBJ1-5; possible D gene TRBD1, 5 bases. Per germline, CDR1 KGHSH and CDR2 LQKENI. Trimming took off 3 bases at V and 2 bases at J, with 11 bases between the two ends. The CDR3 sequence is 15 residues long. The CDR3 DNA reads as TGTGCCAGCTCACCGTATCAGGGTGGCAATCAGCCCCAGCATTTT. Translation gives CASSPYQGGNQPQHF. Combining the CDR3 with reference TRBV18 and TRBJ1-5 gives the whole variable domain NAGVMQNPRHLVRRRGQEARLRCSPMKGHSHVYWYRQLPEEGLKFMVYLQKENIIDESGMPKERFSAEFPKEGPSILRIQQVVRGDSAAYFCASSPYQGGNQPQHFGDGTRLSIL.

The chain has TRBV12-3 or TRBV12-4 and TRBJ2-2; D not certain. The CDR3 extends over 15 amino acids. Trimming took 3 bases from V and 5 from J, leaving 13 bases between them. The CDR3 sequence: CASSFRSPRTGELFF. The DNA of the CDR3 is TGTGCCAGCAGTTTTCGAAGTCCTAGAACCGGGGAGCTGTTTTTT.